What follows are 16 T cell receptor beta chains derived from one specimen sequenced in a study of control samples from healthy donors and cancer patients. Here immunoSEQ multiplex PCR was the method, and the copy in TCRdb shows in-frame clones only, minus some. The sample yields 200,000 or so clones, 85% to 95% seen once. The sample was blood. Source of these receptors: a man aged 50-60 years in good health.

This chain connects TRBV7-9 to TRBJ2-7; D remains unclear. This CDR3 has 13 amino acids. Germline CDR1 SEHNR, CDR2 FQNEAQ (reference sequence). V was cut by 4 bases and J by 2 bases, with 9 bases left in between. The CDR3 DNA reads TGTGCCAGCAGCTCGGGTCAAACCTACGAGCAGTACTTC. Protein product: CASSSGQTYEQYF. Full variable domain (missing parts from reference TRBV7-9 and TRBJ2-7): DTGVSQNPRHKITKRGQNVTFRCDPISEHNRLYWYRQTLGQGPEFLTYFQNEAQLEKSRLLSDRFSAERPKGSFSTLEIQRTEQGDSAMYLCASSSGQTYEQYFGPGTRLTVT.

The chain couples TRBV3-1 (or the pseudogene TRBV3-2) to TRBJ2-2; D not certain. Per germline, CDR1 LGHDT and CDR2 YNNKEL (reference sequence). The CDR3 has 13 amino acids. V lost 7 bases to trimming and J lost 1 base, with 7 bases between them. DNA for the CDR3: TGTGCCAGCACCCCCGAGAACACCGGGGAGCTGTTTTTT. This gives the protein CASTPENTGELFF.

Note on this clone: Distinct nucleotide sequences in the sample also encode this CDR3. The chain has TRBV5-1 and TRBJ1-1; D is unresolved. The length of the CDR3 is 15 residues. CDR1 SGHRS and CDR2 YFSETQ come from the germline V gene. Trimming cost V 0 bases and J 0 bases, with 9 bases left between them. The CDR3 DNA reads TGCGCCAGCAGCTTGGAGATGGGCATGAACACTGAAGCTTTCTTT. Amino acid sequence: CASSLEMGMNTEAFF.

The chain is built from TRBV2 and TRBJ2-7; 9 bases line up with TRBD1. Germline assignment: CDR1 SNHLY and CDR2 FYNNEI. V dropped 11 bases and J dropped 3; count of bases not matched to a gene: 14. The length of the CDR3 is 15 residues. CDR3 sequence: CAVVPGTGSIYEQYV. The CDR3 coding sequence is TGTGCCGTAGTACCCGGGACAGGGTCGATCTACGAGCAGTACGTC.

The chain is built from TRBV27 and TRBJ2-5; the D gene could be TRBD1 or TRBD2 (6 bases each). The CDR3 consists of 18 residues. Germline CDR1 reads MNHEY; CDR2 reads SMNVEV (reference sequence). V lost 6 bases, J lost 5 bases, and 28 bases lay in between. In DNA, the CDR3 is TGTGCCAGCAGCCGGTCAGGGTGGGGGGCCTGGACTGGCGAGACCCAGTACTTC. The encoded protein is CASSRSGWGAWTGETQYF.

Details on this clone: Different DNA sequences within this sample yield the same CDR3. The V gene is TRBV28, the J gene TRBJ1-4; D is unclear. Germline V gives CDR1 MDHEN, CDR2 SYDVKM. The CDR3 has 12 residues. V shed 3 bases and J shed 8 bases, with 7 bases lying between them. As DNA, the CDR3 is TGTGCCAGCAGTTTGAAAGGGGAAAAACTGTTTTTT. Translation gives CASSLKGEKLFF.

In its sample, this clone was seen once. The chain recombines TRBV7-3 with TRBJ2-1, with 15 nucleotides matching TRBD2. Germline CDR1 reads SGHTA; CDR2 reads FQGTGA. V was pared by 5 bases and J by 3 bases, with 2 bases of the junction left unmatched. The CDR3 length is 16 residues. CDR3 sequence (DNA): TGTGCCAGCAGCCGGACTAGCGGGGGGGTCTACAATGAGCAGTTCTTC. Encoded protein: CASSRTSGGVYNEQFF.

As to this clone: The same CDR3 arises from other DNA sequences in this sample as well. The chain couples TRBV3-1 (or the pseudogene TRBV3-2) to TRBJ2-7, with D maybe TRBD2 (5 bases). V was clipped by 4 bases and J by 0 bases, with 7 bases between them. The CDR3 runs to 13 residues. Germline CDR1 is LGHDT and CDR2 is YNNKEL (reference sequence). CDR3 coding DNA: TGTGCCAGCAGCCTCCGGGACTCCTACGAGCAGTACGTC. It specifies CASSLRDSYEQYV.

This clone showed up just once. The chain links TRBV2 to TRBJ2-2, with D possibly called TRBD1 or TRBD2 (5 bases each). This CDR3 has 13 residues. V was shortened by 2 bases and J by 6 bases, with 7 bases between the two germline ends. CDR1 SNHLY and CDR2 FYNNEI come from the germline V gene. CDR3 DNA: TGTGCCAGCAGTGAACTGGGGGCCGGGGAGCTGTTTTTT. Amino acid sequence: CASSELGAGELFF.

The chain uses TRBV29-1 and TRBJ1-1, with D possibly matching TRBD1 (6 bases). This CDR3 region has 12 residues. CDR1 and CDR2 (germline): SQVTM, ANQGSEA. V was clipped by 2 bases and J by 4 bases, with 8 bases between them. CDR3 DNA sequence: TGCAGCGTTGAAAGGGGGTCCACTGAAGCTTTCTTT. Protein sequence: CSVERGSTEAFF.

V usage is TRBV10-1 and J usage is TRBJ1-5, with D uncertain. The CDR3 is 13 residues long. Germline CDR1 WNHNN, CDR2 SYGVQD (reference sequence). V shed 2 bases and J shed 7 bases, with 9 bases lying between them. In DNA, the CDR3 is TGCGCCAGCAGTGAGAACGTGAACCAGCCCCAGCATTTT. Translated: CASSENVNQPQHF.

The CDR3 spells CASSLLGPRDRACSGANVLTF. The CDR3 DNA reads TGTGCCAGCAGCTTACTAGGCCCCCGGGACAGGGCCTGCTCTGGGGCCAACGTCCTGACTTTC. The chain uses TRBV7-7 and TRBJ2-6; 9 bases map to TRBD1. From germline, CDR1 is SSHAT and CDR2 FNYEAQ (reference sequence). CDR3 size: 21 residues. The J segment lost 0 bases and the V segment lost 2 bases, leaving 14 bases of the junction unmatched.

V usage is TRBV4-2 and J usage is TRBJ1-3, with TRBD1 identical over 7 bases. The CDR3 extends over 15 amino acids. V trimming: 3 bases; J trimming: 4 bases; junction bases outside the gene matches: 6. The germline V gene has CDR1 LGHNA and CDR2 YNFKEQ. Written as DNA, the CDR3 is TGTGCCAGCAGCCAGACGACAGGGAGGGGAAACACCATATATTTT. This translates into CASSQTTGRGNTIYF.

This clone occurred once. V usage is TRBV6-2 or TRBV6-3 and J usage is TRBJ1-5; D uncertain. Germline V lookup: CDR1 MNHEY, CDR2 SVGEGT. The CDR3 consists of 13 residues. Trimming took 4 bases from V and 1 from J, leaving 5 bases between them. The CDR3 loop reads CASSSPSNQPQHF. The CDR3 nucleotides read TGTGCCAGCAGTTCCCCAAGCAATCAGCCCCAGCATTTT.

CDR3 amino acids: CASSLVRGDTGELFF. The CDR3 bases are TGCGCCAGCAGCTTGGTCAGGGGTGACACCGGGGAGCTGTTTTTT. This rearrangement joins TRBV5-1 to TRBJ2-2, with D possibly matching TRBD1 (6 bases). With 0 bases removed from V and 3 bases from J, the gap between germline ends came to 9 bases. There are 15 residues in the CDR3. The germline gives CDR1 SGHRS, CDR2 YFSETQ.

The V gene is TRBV2, the J gene TRBJ1-2; TRBD1 agrees at 8 bases. The trim removed 2 bases at V and 2 bases at J, leaving 4 bases unmatched. The CDR3 sequence is 15 residues long. Per germline, CDR1 SNHLY and CDR2 FYNNEI. CDR3 sequence (DNA): TGTGCCAGCAGTGAATATACAGGGGGGAACTATGGCTACACCTTC. Its protein product is CASSEYTGGNYGYTF.